The present entry profiles one TCR beta chain with its context. The antigen remains undetermined. This record belongs to a study of T cell repertoires in cytomegalovirus infection. Germline assignment: CDR1 ENHRY and CDR2 SYGVKD. V was pared by 6 bases and J by 10 bases, with 10 bases between. This CDR3 is 11 amino acids long. From the reads, TCRdb called clonotypes with MiXCR, one entry per CDR3 protein. The sample lists about 740,000 distinct CDR3 sequences, roughly 30% occurring once. This rearrangement joins TRBV10-3 to TRBJ2-1; TRBD1 is a possible D gene (6 bases). The source is a human donor in good health (CMV status not recorded). Some clones in this sample may be carry-over from other donors' samples. Sequenced material: cultured PBMCs, taken from culture after CMV antigen stimulation. CDR3 in amino acids: CAIRRGQEQFF. CDR3 nucleotides: TGTGCCATCAGGAGGGGACAAGAGCAGTTCTTC.